The source of this TCR beta chain is a study of cytomegalovirus exposure and HLA in healthy donors. General study points: Despite most TCR sequences being rare, some public TCRs occurred in many donors. Later genetic work tied a missense DCLRE1C variant to beta-chain V and J trimming. A further, later analysis showed that HLA-associated TCR beta chains (compared with equally common others) were more clonally expanded.

In regard to this clone: Its antigen is undetermined. One end of the junction is discordant with germline, which a read error may explain.

PCR used 60 Vbeta primers and 13 Jbeta primers. The assay was immunoSEQ multiplex PCR, and TCRdb's table has in-frame clones only and misses some. The sample gives over 200,000 clones, more than 70% of which show up once; around 1.2% is in the top ten. The V gene's germline CDR1 is SGHRS and CDR2 YFSETQ. The CDR3 has 14 amino acids. The rearrangement links TRBV5-1 to TRBJ1-1, with D perhaps TRBD1 (5 bases). The clonotype comes from a human donor in good health. Sequenced: PBMCs. The CDR3 DNA reads TGCGCCACCAGCCCCGGTGGGGGGGGCACTGAAGCTTTCTTT. It yields the protein CATSPGGGGTEAFF.